This T cell receptor (beta chain) was found in a study of cytomegalovirus exposure and HLA in healthy donors. Primers: 60 Vbeta forward and 13 Jbeta reverse. Clones were read by immunoSEQ multiplex PCR, and TCRdb kept only the in-frame ones, dropping some. Among over 100,000 clones listed, approximately 85% were seen once. The V gene lost 7 bases and the J gene lost 14 bases, with 15 bases spanning the gap. Germline assignment: CDR1 SNHLY and CDR2 FYNNEI. CDR3 length: 11 residues. The rearrangement uses TRBV2 and TRBJ2-1; possible D gene TRBD2, 6 bases. Input material: PBMCs. The receptor's source is a woman aged 45-60 years in good health and CMV-seropositive. In DNA, the CDR3 is TGTGCCAGCACCATGGATGGGAGGAAGTTCTTC. It encodes CASTMDGRKFF.